The clone carrying this T cell receptor (beta chain) was seen repeatedly, ten times or more. Its specificity is not known. Produced via immunoSEQ multiplex PCR; TCRdb's table is partial and in-frame only. The data contain some 190,000 clones, 91% of them singletons. This CDR3 is 15 amino acids long. Germline V gene data show CDR1 as LNHNV and CDR2 as YYDKDF (reference sequence). J lost 2 bases, V lost 7 bases, and 7 bases had no gene match. These data originate in a study of T cell responses to AZD1222 COVID-19 vaccine. Study-wide results and limits: Compared with day 0, the breadth and depth of the Spike-specific TCR repertoire rose significantly after two doses of AZD1222. A reported finding is that nearly half of spike-specific TCRs target unmutated variant regions. Clonal diversity may have been underestimated, and the donors were mostly white British, with more females than males. Repertoires were obtained only post-peak T cell response.

The V gene is TRBV15, the J gene TRBJ2-1, with 8 bases fitting TRBD2. This TCR derives from an adult who received the AZD1222 COVID-19 vaccine. The sample was peripheral blood, taken 28 days after the second AZD1222 dose. CDR3 in DNA: TGTGCCACCATTAAAGAGCGGGAGCCCTACAATGAGCAGTTCTTC. Protein: CATIKEREPYNEQFF.